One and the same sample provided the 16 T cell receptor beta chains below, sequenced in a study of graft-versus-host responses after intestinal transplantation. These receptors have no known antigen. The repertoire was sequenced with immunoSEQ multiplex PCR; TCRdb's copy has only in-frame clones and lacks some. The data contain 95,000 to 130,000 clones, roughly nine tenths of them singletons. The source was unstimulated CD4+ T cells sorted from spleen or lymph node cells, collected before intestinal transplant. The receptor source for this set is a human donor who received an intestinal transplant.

The CDR3 nucleotides read TGTGCCAGCAGACCTTGGACAGGGGGATATTGTCAGCCCCAGCATTTT. Its translation is CASRPWTGGYCQPQHF. This chain uses TRBV28 with TRBJ1-5; 10 nucleotides align to TRBD1. The J segment lost 6 bases and the V segment lost 6 bases, leaving 11 bases of the junction unmatched. The CDR3 loop spans 16 amino acids. Germline lookup yields CDR1 MDHEN and CDR2 SYDVKM.

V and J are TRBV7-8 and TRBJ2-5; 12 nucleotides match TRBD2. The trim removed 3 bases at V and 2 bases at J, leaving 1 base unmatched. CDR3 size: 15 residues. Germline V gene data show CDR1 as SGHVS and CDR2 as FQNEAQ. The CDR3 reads CASSFLAGGQETQYF. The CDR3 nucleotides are TGTGCCAGCAGCTTTCTAGCGGGGGGGCAAGAGACCCAGTACTTC. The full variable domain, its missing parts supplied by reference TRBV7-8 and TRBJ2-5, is GAGVSQSPRYKVAKRGQDVALRCDPISGHVSLFWYQQALGQGPEFLTYFQNEAQLDKSGLPSDRFFAERPEGSVSTLKIQRTQQEDSAVYLCASSFLAGGQETQYFGPGTRLLVL.

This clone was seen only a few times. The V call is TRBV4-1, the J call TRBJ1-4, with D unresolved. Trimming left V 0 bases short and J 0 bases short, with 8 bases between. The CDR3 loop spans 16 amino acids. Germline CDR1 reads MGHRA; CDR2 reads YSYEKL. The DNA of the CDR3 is TGCGCCAGCAGCCAAGAGTCGGTTGCAACTAATGAAAAACTGTTTTTT. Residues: CASSQESVATNEKLFF.

The CDR3 nucleotides read TGTGCCAGCAGTTACCGGGACAGCTCCTACAATGAGCAGTTCTTC. Translation gives CASSYRDSSYNEQFF. The rearrangement uses TRBV6-5 and TRBJ2-1; 7 bases align to TRBD1. Trimming cost V 2 bases and J 0 bases; bases outside gene matches: 1. CDR1 and CDR2 (germline): MNHEY, SVGAGI. This CDR3 has 15 amino acids.

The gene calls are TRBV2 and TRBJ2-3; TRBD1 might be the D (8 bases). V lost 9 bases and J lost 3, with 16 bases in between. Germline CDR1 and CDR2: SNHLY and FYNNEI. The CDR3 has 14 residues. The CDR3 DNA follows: TGTGCCAGTAAAACAGGGGGAGGGACAGATACGCAGTATTTT. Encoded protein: CASKTGGGTDTQYF.

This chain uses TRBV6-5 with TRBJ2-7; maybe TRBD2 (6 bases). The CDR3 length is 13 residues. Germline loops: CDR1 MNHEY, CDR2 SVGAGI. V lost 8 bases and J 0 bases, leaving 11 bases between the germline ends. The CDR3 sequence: CASRDSLSYEQYF. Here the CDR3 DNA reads TGTGCCAGCCGGGACTCCCTCTCCTACGAGCAGTACTTC.

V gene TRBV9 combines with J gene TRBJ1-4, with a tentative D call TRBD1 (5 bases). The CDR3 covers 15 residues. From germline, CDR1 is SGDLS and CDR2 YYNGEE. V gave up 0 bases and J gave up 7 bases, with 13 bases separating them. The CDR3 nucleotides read TGTGCCAGCAGCGTAGGTGCAGGGTGGAGTGAAAAACTGTTTTTT. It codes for CASSVGAGWSEKLFF.

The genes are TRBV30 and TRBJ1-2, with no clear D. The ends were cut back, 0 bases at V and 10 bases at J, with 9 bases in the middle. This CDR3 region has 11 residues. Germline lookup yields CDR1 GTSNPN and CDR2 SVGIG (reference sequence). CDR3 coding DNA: TGTGCCTGGAGTGTACGTCAGTTCTACACCTTC. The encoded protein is CAWSVRQFYTF.

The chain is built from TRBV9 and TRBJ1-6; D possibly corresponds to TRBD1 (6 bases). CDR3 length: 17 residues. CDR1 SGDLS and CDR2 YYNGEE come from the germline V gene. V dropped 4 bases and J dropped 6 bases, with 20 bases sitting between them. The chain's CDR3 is CASSPPTGLTGNSPLHF. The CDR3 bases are TGTGCCAGCAGCCCCCCAACAGGGCTAACTGGTAATTCACCCCTCCACTTT.

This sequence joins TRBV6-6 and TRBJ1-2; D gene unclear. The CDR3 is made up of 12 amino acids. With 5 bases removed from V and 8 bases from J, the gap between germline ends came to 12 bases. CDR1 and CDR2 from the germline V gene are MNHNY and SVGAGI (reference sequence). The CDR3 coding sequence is TGTGCCAGCAGTCCCAGTAGGGAGGGCTACACCTTC. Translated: CASSPSREGYTF.

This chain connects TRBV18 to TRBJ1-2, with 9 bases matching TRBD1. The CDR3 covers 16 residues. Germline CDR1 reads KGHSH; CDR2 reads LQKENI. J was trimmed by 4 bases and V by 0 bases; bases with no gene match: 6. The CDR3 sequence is CASSPPGQGGGYGYTF. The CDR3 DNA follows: TGTGCCAGCTCACCACCGGGACAGGGAGGCGGCTATGGCTACACCTTC. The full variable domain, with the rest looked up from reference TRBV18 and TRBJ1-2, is NAGVMQNPRHLVRRRGQEARLRCSPMKGHSHVYWYRQLPEEGLKFMVYLQKENIIDESGMPKERFSAEFPKEGPSILRIQQVVRGDSAAYFCASSPPGQGGGYGYTFGSGTRLTVV.

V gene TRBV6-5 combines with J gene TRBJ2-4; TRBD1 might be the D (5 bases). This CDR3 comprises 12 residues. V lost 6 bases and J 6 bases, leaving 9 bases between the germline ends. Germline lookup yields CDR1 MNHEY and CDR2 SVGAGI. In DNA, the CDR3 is TGTGCCAGCAGGGAAAGGGGAAACATTCAGTACTTC. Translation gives CASRERGNIQYF.

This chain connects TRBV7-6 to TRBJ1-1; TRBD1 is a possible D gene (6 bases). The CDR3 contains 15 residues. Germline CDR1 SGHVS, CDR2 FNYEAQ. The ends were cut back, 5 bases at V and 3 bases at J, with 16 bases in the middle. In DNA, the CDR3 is TGTGCCAGCAGCGCGTACAGGGAGGGGGACACTGAAGCTTTCTTT. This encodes CASSAYREGDTEAFF.

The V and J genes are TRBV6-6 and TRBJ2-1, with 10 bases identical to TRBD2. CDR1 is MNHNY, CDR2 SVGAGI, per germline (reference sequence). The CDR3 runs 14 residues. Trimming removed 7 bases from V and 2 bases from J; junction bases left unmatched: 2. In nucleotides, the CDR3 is TGTGCCAGCACAACTAGCGGGACCTACAATGAGCAGTTCTTC. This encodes CASTTSGTYNEQFF.

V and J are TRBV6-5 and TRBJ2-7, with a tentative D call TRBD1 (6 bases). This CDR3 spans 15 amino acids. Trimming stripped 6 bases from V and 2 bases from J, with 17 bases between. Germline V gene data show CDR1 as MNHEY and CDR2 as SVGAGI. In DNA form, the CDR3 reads TGTGCCAGCAGGGACAGCCACCCGGGCACCTACGAGCAGTACTTC. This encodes CASRDSHPGTYEQYF.

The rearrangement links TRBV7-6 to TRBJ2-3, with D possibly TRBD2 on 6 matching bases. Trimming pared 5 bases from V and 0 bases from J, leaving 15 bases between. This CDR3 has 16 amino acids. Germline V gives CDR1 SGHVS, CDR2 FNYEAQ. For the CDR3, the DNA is TGTGCCAGCAGCCTCATGCCGGGAGTTAGCACAGATACGCAGTATTTT. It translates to CASSLMPGVSTDTQYF.